Listed below are T cell receptor beta chains from one sample, sequenced in a study of shared clonotypes between healthy human individuals. Clones were sequenced by immunoSEQ multiplex PCR, and TCRdb holds only the in-frame ones, with some missing. The sample includes approximately 470,000 clones, almost 80% seen only once; the top ten take more than 10%. Sequencing input: PBMCs. Receptor source: a middle-aged woman in good health. Some clones in this sample may be carry-over from other donors' samples. Each CDR3 is given with its conserved first and last residue. Each record gives: clone size, D gene, J gene, V gene, CDR3 protein, CDR3 DNA. D genes are given only for firm matches. Not all rows give a size; the values are once, few, many and, for expanded clones, a class.

size: NA
D: NA
J: TRBJ2-7
V: TRBV28
CDR3: CASSLPGAGEQYF
DNA: TGTGCCAGCAGTTTGCCAGGGGCAGGGGAGCAGTACTTC

size: once
D: TRBD1
J: TRBJ1-2
V: TRBV25-1
CDR3: CASRDRGTGYTF
DNA: TGTGCCAGCAGGGACAGGGGGACCGGCTACACCTTC

size: few
D: TRBD2
J: TRBJ2-1
V: TRBV6-1
CDR3: CASTLSGTYNEQFF
DNA: TGTGCCAGCACCCTTAGCGGGACTTACAATGAGCAGTTCTTC

size: NA
D: TRBD2
J: TRBJ2-3
V: TRBV6-6
CDR3: CASRLLTSGRADTQYF
DNA: TGTGCCAGCAGGCTCCTTACTAGCGGGAGAGCAGATACGCAGTATTTT

size: NA
D: NA
J: TRBJ2-7
V: TRBV5-6
CDR3: CASFPYNRLLGYEQYF
DNA: TGTGCCAGCTTCCCTTATAACCGGCTGCTCGGCTACGAGCAGTACTTC

size: NA
D: TRBD1
J: TRBJ2-7
V: TRBV28
CDR3: CASSFTGTGNYEQYF
DNA: TGTGCCAGCAGTTTCACCGGGACAGGGAACTACGAGCAGTACTTC

size: NA
D: NA
J: TRBJ2-3
V: TRBV7-8
CDR3: CASSPGVGLLTDTQYF
DNA: TGTGCCAGCAGCCCTGGGGTAGGACTCCTCACAGATACGCAGTATTTT

size: NA
D: NA
J: TRBJ2-1
V: TRBV4-2
CDR3: CASSQDPSEQFF
DNA: TGTGCCAGCAGCCAAGATCCGAGTGAGCAGTTCTTC

size: NA
D: NA
J: TRBJ2-5
V: TRBV18
CDR3: CASSPRVSQETQYF
DNA: TGTGCCAGCTCACCCCGGGTCTCCCAAGAGACCCAGTACTTC

size: few
D: NA
J: TRBJ1-5
V: TRBV6-6
CDR3: CASSYGGAVQPQHF
DNA: TGTGCCAGCAGTTACGGGGGGGCTGTTCAGCCCCAGCATTTT

size: once
D: NA
J: TRBJ1-4
V: TRBV4-1
CDR3: CASAPPTGPNEKLFF
DNA: TGCGCCAGCGCCCCTCCAACAGGGCCTAATGAAAAACTGTTTTTT

size: NA
D: NA
J: TRBJ1-2
V: TRBV10-3
CDR3: CAISGGVDGYTF
DNA: TGTGCCATCAGTGGGGGTGTCGATGGCTACACCTTC

size: NA
D: NA
J: TRBJ2-5
V: TRBV7-9
CDR3: CASSLSFGEQYF
DNA: TGTGCCAGCAGCCTTTCGTTCGGAGAGCAGTACTTC

size: NA
D: NA
J: TRBJ2-3
V: TRBV5-6
CDR3: CASSPRSGRGTDTQYF
DNA: TGTGCCAGCAGCCCCCGTAGCGGAAGAGGCACAGATACGCAGTATTTT

size: NA
D: NA
J: TRBJ2-1
V: TRBV30
CDR3: CAWSATDNEQFF
DNA: TGTGCCTGGAGTGCCACAGACAATGAGCAGTTCTTC

size: NA
D: TRBD1
J: TRBJ2-7
V: TRBV27
CDR3: CATYVGPPGQGSYEQYF
DNA: TGTGCCACTTACGTTGGCCCCCCGGGACAGGGCTCCTACGAGCAGTACTTC

size: NA
D: NA
J: TRBJ1-1
V: TRBV2
CDR3: CASIPHGLGTEAFF
DNA: TGTGCCAGCATCCCCCACGGGTTGGGCACTGAAGCTTTCTTT

size: NA
D: NA
J: TRBJ1-2
V: TRBV10-1
CDR3: CASSAGQNYGYTF
DNA: TGCGCCAGCAGTGCGGGCCAGAACTATGGCTACACCTTC

size: NA
D: NA
J: TRBJ1-5
V: TRBV19
CDR3: CASTRSAGPGNQPQHF
DNA: TGTGCCAGTACTCGCAGTGCTGGGCCGGGCAATCAGCCCCAGCATTTT

size: NA
D: NA
J: TRBJ1-2
V: TRBV29-1
CDR3: CSVEEGAYGYTF
DNA: TGCAGCGTTGAAGAGGGGGCCTATGGCTACACCTTC

size: NA
D: TRBD2
J: TRBJ2-7
V: TRBV7-9
CDR3: CASSSAGTSGVSSYEQYF
DNA: TGTGCCAGCAGCTCCGCGGGGACTAGCGGTGTAAGCTCCTACGAGCAGTACTTC

size: NA
D: TRBD2
J: TRBJ2-1
V: TRBV19
CDR3: CASSMGTNNEQFF
DNA: TGTGCCAGTAGTATGGGGACTAACAATGAGCAGTTCTTC

size: NA
D: NA
J: TRBJ2-5
V: TRBV4-2
CDR3: CASSRDLQETQYF
DNA: TGTGCCAGCAGCCGCGACCTCCAAGAGACCCAGTACTTC